The 11 T cell receptor beta chains reported below all come from one sample, sequenced in a study of shared clonotypes between healthy human individuals. Profiled with immunoSEQ multiplex PCR; TCRdb holds only in-frame clones, not every one. Of 2,500,000 or so clones listed, 85% to 95% were seen once; the top ten hold over 0.12%. What was sequenced was naive CD4+ T cells sorted from blood. Subset defined: CD45RA+ positively selected. The receptors here all came from a man aged 18 to 30 in good health.

A note on this clone: Other DNA sequences from this sample encode an identical CDR3 as well. CDR3 sequence (DNA): TGTGCCAGCAGCTTAGAAGGGGGGACTGAAGCTTTCTTT. Translating gives CASSLEGGTEAFF. The genes are TRBV11-2 and TRBJ1-1; tentatively, D is TRBD1 (6 bases). V dropped 0 bases and J dropped 5 bases, with 7 bases sitting between them. The CDR3 runs 13 residues. Germline V gene sequence: CDR1 SGHAT, CDR2 FQNNGV.

The CDR3 DNA is TGCGCCAGCAGCTTGGCCTACGGAGAGCAGTACTTC. Protein product: CASSLAYGEQYF. The chain couples TRBV5-1 to TRBJ2-7; D uncertain. The ends were cut back, 0 bases at V and 7 bases at J, with 8 bases in the middle. The length of the CDR3 is 12 residues. Looked up from germline, CDR1 is SGHRS and CDR2 is YFSETQ.

V usage is TRBV28 and J usage is TRBJ1-2; no clear D gene. The CDR3 has 14 amino acids. Deletions cut 10 bases from V and 8 bases from J, with 23 bases between. Germline V gene data show CDR1 as MDHEN and CDR2 as SYDVKM. The CDR3 is CATPRPGRVRGYTF. The CDR3 nucleotides read TGTGCCACCCCACGTCCGGGGAGGGTTCGCGGCTACACCTTC.

The chain recombines TRBV14 with TRBJ1-2; D possibly corresponds to TRBD1 (6 bases). Trimming removed 4 bases from V and 4 bases from J, with 16 bases in between. Germline-derived CDR1 and CDR2 are SGHDN and FVKESK. This CDR3 comprises 15 residues. DNA of the CDR3: TGTGCCAGCAGCCCAACATTTGGACAGTCCTATGGCTACACCTTC. Its translation: CASSPTFGQSYGYTF.

J is TRBJ1-6 and V is TRBV2; TRBD1 is a possible D gene (5 bases). Trimming took 4 bases from V and 7 from J, leaving 14 bases between them. The CDR3 covers 15 residues. The germline V gene has CDR1 SNHLY and CDR2 FYNNEI. The CDR3 DNA reads TGTGCCAGCAGTGTTTCCAGGGCCCTAAATTCACCCCTCCACTTT. As protein: CASSVSRALNSPLHF.

The V and J genes are TRBV30 and TRBJ1-5; the D is unclear. This CDR3 contains 17 residues. V was shortened by 0 bases and J by 2 bases, with 17 bases between the two germline ends. Germline V gives CDR1 GTSNPN, CDR2 SVGIG (reference sequence). This chain's CDR3 is CAWSVRVGDARNQPQHF. The CDR3 nucleotides read TGTGCCTGGAGTGTACGGGTGGGAGACGCTCGCAATCAGCCCCAGCATTTT.

In this sample, this clone turned up once. J is TRBJ2-2 and V is TRBV7-8, with 12 bases matching TRBD2. J lost 1 base, V lost 4 bases, and 10 bases had no gene match. Per the germline V gene, CDR1 is SGHVS and CDR2 is FQNEAQ. CDR3 size: 19 residues. CDR3 amino acids: CASSSPRLAGAKNTGELFF. The CDR3 coding sequence is TGTGCCAGCAGCTCCCCCCGACTAGCGGGGGCCAAGAACACCGGGGAGCTGTTTTTT.

V gene TRBV11-2 combines with J gene TRBJ1-1; 10 bases map to TRBD1. This CDR3 has 14 amino acids. Trimming at V came to 5 bases and at J to 5 bases, leaving 5 bases not matched to a gene. Germline V gene lookup returns CDR1 SGHAT and CDR2 FQNNGV. In DNA, the CDR3 is TGTGCCAGCAGCAAGGGACAGGGGAAGACTGAAGCTTTCTTT. Translated: CASSKGQGKTEAFF.

The CDR3 here is CASSYDLAKNIQYF. The CDR3 DNA reads TGCGCCAGCAGCTATGATCTAGCCAAAAACATTCAGTACTTC. The rearrangement joins TRBV5-1 to TRBJ2-4; D gene unclear. The CDR3 has 14 residues. V was trimmed by 3 bases and J by 0 bases, leaving 7 bases between them. CDR1 is SGHRS and CDR2 is YFSETQ in the germline V gene.

CDR3 in amino acids: CASSLVRGRTHTEAFF. The CDR3 nucleotides are TGTGCCAGCAGCTTAGTCCGGGGGCGTACCCACACTGAAGCTTTCTTT. The chain links TRBV7-9 to TRBJ1-1, with TRBD1 as a possible D gene (6 bases). This CDR3 spans 16 amino acids. V dropped 1 base and J dropped 3 bases, with 15 bases sitting between them. Germline loops: CDR1 SEHNR, CDR2 FQNEAQ (reference sequence).

This chain connects TRBV7-2 to TRBJ2-1; 10 bases align to TRBD2. The germline V gene has CDR1 SGHTA and CDR2 FQGNSA. This CDR3 is 16 amino acids long. Trimming at V came to 2 bases and at J to 6 bases, leaving 7 bases not matched to a gene. The CDR3 coding sequence is TGTGCCAGCAGCTTACCAGCGGGAGGGCGAGGCAATGAGCAGTTCTTC. Its protein is CASSLPAGGRGNEQFF.